The 8 T cell receptor beta chains below come from one sample, sequenced in a study of control samples from healthy donors and cancer patients. Clones were read by immunoSEQ multiplex PCR, and TCRdb kept only the in-frame ones, dropping some. Found here are 130,000 to 150,000 clones, about nine tenths of them singletons; the top ten hold around 4.6%. The sample consisted of blood. Receptors were obtained from a man aged 25-45 years in good health.

This clone appeared a single time. The CDR3 sequence: CASSVEETGVGYTF. The CDR3 DNA sequence: TGTGCCAGCAGCGTAGAAGAGACAGGAGTTGGCTACACCTTC. The chain employs TRBV9 and TRBJ1-2, with D possibly matching TRBD1 (6 bases). The CDR3 runs to 14 residues. V dropped 0 bases and J dropped 7 bases, with 13 bases sitting between them. Germline V CDR1 and CDR2: SGDLS, YYNGEE.

The chain couples TRBV7-2 to TRBJ2-5, with 8 positions matching TRBD2. The germline CDR1 and CDR2 sequences are SGHTA and FQGNSA. The CDR3 contains 15 residues. V shed 1 base, J shed 5 bases, and the junction held 6 bases outside the gene matches. As DNA, the CDR3 is TGTGCCAGCAGCTTAGGGGGGTCTAGCGGGGAGACCCAGTACTTC. It yields the protein CASSLGGSSGETQYF.

This chain joins TRBV30 and TRBJ2-3, with 9 bases aligning to TRBD2. Germline V gene lookup returns CDR1 GTSNPN and CDR2 SVGIG (reference sequence). This CDR3 has 15 amino acids. With V trimmed by 1 base and J by 0 bases, 2 bases remained unmatched. The CDR3 DNA sequence: TGTGCCTGGAGTGGACTAGCGGCTAGCACAGATACGCAGTATTTT. Translated: CAWSGLAASTDTQYF. The full variable domain, in which reference TRBV30 and TRBJ2-3 provide the parts outside the CDR3, is SQTIHQWPATLVQPVGSPLSLECTVEGTSNPNLYWYRQAAGRGLQLLFYSVGIGQISSEVPQNLSASRPQDRQFILSSKKLLLSDSGFYLCAWSGLAASTDTQYFGPGTRLTVL.

V and J are TRBV5-1 and TRBJ1-3; TRBD1 aligns across 9 bases. Germline-derived CDR1 and CDR2 are SGHRS and YFSETQ. This CDR3 is built from 18 residues. V trimming: 4 bases; J trimming: 0 bases; junction bases outside the gene matches: 11. This chain's CDR3 is CASSRSDRGTFSGNTIYF. CDR3 bases: TGCGCCAGCAGCCGGAGCGACAGGGGGACTTTCTCTGGAAACACCATATATTTT.

The genes are TRBV4-3 and TRBJ2-2; D not certain. The ends were cut back, 0 bases at V and 0 bases at J, with 14 bases in the middle. Germline V gives CDR1 LGHNA, CDR2 YSLEER. CDR3 length: 18 amino acids. The CDR3 DNA reads as TGCGCCAGCAGCCAAGATTATTTAATAATTTCGAACACCGGGGAGCTGTTTTTT. It yields the protein CASSQDYLIISNTGELFF.

The chain carries TRBV19 and TRBJ2-2; 9 nucleotides agree with TRBD1. Unmatched junction bases numbered 3, after V lost 4 bases and J lost 3 bases. Germline-derived CDR1 and CDR2 are LNHDA and SQIVND (reference sequence). The CDR3 totals 15 residues. The CDR3: CASSSDRGYTGELFF. CDR3 coding DNA: TGTGCCAGTAGTAGCGACAGGGGGTACACCGGGGAGCTGTTTTTT.

The chain employs TRBV5-6 and TRBJ1-5; D gene uncertain. This CDR3 is built from 16 residues. Germline V CDR1 and CDR2: SGHDT, YYEEEE. DNA for the CDR3: TGTGCGGGCACGCGGCCGGACCGCTATAGCAATCAGCCCCAGCATTTT. Translating gives CAGTRPDRYSNQPQHF. Full variable domain (rest looked up from reference TRBV5-6 and TRBJ1-5): DAGVTQSPTHLIKTRGQQVTLRCSPKSGHDTVSWYQQALGQGPQFIFQYYEEEERQRGNFPDRFSGHQFPNYSSELNVNALLLGDSALYLCAGTRPDRYSNQPQHFGDGTRLSIL.

The rearrangement joins TRBV6-2 or TRBV6-3 to TRBJ1-1; no clear D. The germline CDR1 and CDR2 sequences are MNHEY and SVGEGT. The CDR3 has 12 residues. V lost 3 bases to trimming and J lost 12 bases, with 14 bases between them. The DNA of the CDR3 is TGTGCCAGCAGTTATGGTTGGGAGTATACTTTCTTT. Protein sequence: CASSYGWEYTFF.